The present T cell receptor (beta chain) was sequenced within a study of sequential checkpoint blockade in melanoma. For the study at large: DNA from 91 pretreatment tumor samples underwent TCRβ immunosequencing. About two dozen patients had matched tumor biopsies before treatment and at week 13 after nivolumab or ipilimumab alone.

Study results and caveats: T-cell fraction and clonality followed PD-L1 and CD8+ counts, not mutational load.

The germline V gene has CDR1 SGHNT and CDR2 YENEEA. The CDR3 totals 16 residues. Germline trimming cut 5 bases from V and 0 bases from J; bases unmatched to any gene: 9. TCRdb's table, derived via immunoSEQ multiplex PCR, lists solely in-frame clones and lacks some. The data contain under 5,500 clones, around 20% of them seen just once; the ten biggest clones take up 15% to 20%. Treatment meaning: randomized to nivolumab then ipilimumab (arm A) or the reverse (arm B). Patients had received no earlier DNA-damaging chemotherapy. Note on this clone: The antigen is unknown.

This specimen was tumor tissue (inferred from file names), taken from a patient given nivolumab and ipilimumab in sequence. The chain is built from TRBV11-3 and TRBJ1-1; 7 bases align to TRBD1. The sequence derives from a human donor with melanoma. DNA of the CDR3: TGTGCCAGCAGCCGTGGGGACAGAGTAATGAACACTGAAGCTTTCTTT. It is translated as CASSRGDRVMNTEAFF.